These 28 T cell receptor beta chains were sequenced from one sample in a study of CD8+ T cells in alopecia areata. Following RNA extraction, reverse transcription yielded cDNA that acted as the sequencing template. Data came from immunoSEQ multiplex PCR; TCRdb stores just in-frame clones and leaves some out. Seen here are under 150,000 clones, about 50% observed once, and the top ten hold about 10%. Sequenced material: NKG2D-low CD8+ T cells sorted from blood. These receptors were obtained from a human donor with alopecia areata.

This clone was counted only a few times. The chain is built from TRBV29-1 and TRBJ2-5; D is perhaps TRBD1 (6 bases). With 7 bases removed from V and 3 bases from J, the gap between germline ends came to 27 bases. Germline loops: CDR1 SQVTM, CDR2 ANQGSEA. The CDR3 runs 17 residues. CDR3 loop: CSACRPWDNRWKETQYF. The CDR3 coding sequence is TGCAGCGCATGCCGACCTTGGGACAACCGGTGGAAAGAGACCCAGTACTTC. Looking up the rest from reference TRBV29-1 and TRBJ2-5 gives the full variable domain: SAVISQKPSRDICQRGTSLTIQCQVDSQVTMMFWYRQQPGQSLTLIATANQGSEATYESGFVIDKFPISRPNLTFSTLTVSNMSPEDSSIYLCSACRPWDNRWKETQYFGPGTRLLVL.

This clone was picked up a small number of times. The chain couples TRBV28 to TRBJ2-3; D call uncertain. Trimming pared 8 bases from V and 6 bases from J, leaving 9 bases between. CDR1 is MDHEN, CDR2 SYDVKM, per germline. The CDR3 has 11 amino acids. CDR3 loop: CASGRPDTQYF. The CDR3 DNA follows: TGTGCCAGCGGACGTCCCGATACGCAGTATTTT.

The CDR3 DNA reads TGTGCCAGCAGCTTAGCGGCCAATGAGCAGTTCTTC. As protein: CASSLAANEQFF. The V gene is TRBV7-9, the J gene TRBJ2-1; no definite D call. The germline V gene has CDR1 SEHNR and CDR2 FQNEAQ (reference sequence). CDR3 length: 12 amino acids. With 0 bases removed from V and 6 bases from J, the gap between germline ends came to 3 bases.

V usage is TRBV14 and J usage is TRBJ2-7, with D unclear. The ends were cut back, 1 base at V and 4 bases at J, with 5 bases in the middle. This CDR3 has 12 amino acids. Germline loops: CDR1 SGHDN, CDR2 FVKESK. The CDR3 region is CASSQVAYEQYF. The CDR3 DNA follows: TGTGCCAGCAGCCAAGTTGCATACGAGCAGTACTTC.

This clone was picked up a small number of times. V usage is TRBV29-1 and J usage is TRBJ1-2; 8 bases map to TRBD1. The CDR3 is made up of 14 amino acids. Germline V CDR1 and CDR2: SQVTM, ANQGSEA. With 2 bases clipped from V and 4 bases from J, the junction kept 6 bases outside the gene matches. DNA for the CDR3: TGCAGCGTTGAACCGGGACAGGTTATCTATGGCTACACCTTC. Its protein is CSVEPGQVIYGYTF.

The J gene is TRBJ2-3, the V gene TRBV29-1; unclear D gene. This CDR3 contains 12 residues. Trimming left V 4 bases short and J 3 bases short, with 8 bases between. Germline CDR1 is SQVTM and CDR2 is ANQGSEA. The CDR3 sequence: CSVGSLTDTQYF. The CDR3 coding sequence is TGCAGCGTTGGGAGCCTTACAGATACGCAGTATTTT.

Note on this clone: The sample carries other DNA sequences with the same CDR3. The rearrangement links TRBV30 to TRBJ2-5; D is ambiguous. The CDR3 totals 11 residues. V was cut by 0 bases and J by 5 bases, with 4 bases left in between. Germline V CDR1 and CDR2: GTSNPN, SVGIG (reference sequence). The CDR3 DNA reads TGTGCCTGGAGTGTAAGGGAGACCCAGTACTTC. Its protein product is CAWSVRETQYF. Full variable domain (outside the CDR3, taken from reference TRBV30 and TRBJ2-5): SQTIHQWPATLVQPVGSPLSLECTVEGTSNPNLYWYRQAAGRGLQLLFYSVGIGQISSEVPQNLSASRPQDRQFILSSKKLLLSDSGFYLCAWSVRETQYFGPGTRLLVL.

The V and J genes are TRBV20-1 and TRBJ1-2; D is ambiguous. The V and J ends lost 1 base and 6 bases respectively, with 6 bases between them. Germline values: CDR1 DFQATT, CDR2 SNEGSKA (reference sequence). The CDR3 is made up of 11 amino acids. Here the CDR3 reads CSARGPNGYTF. DNA of the CDR3: TGCAGTGCTAGAGGCCCAAATGGCTACACCTTC.

For the CDR3, the DNA is TGTGCCAGCGGGCAAGGGCCCTACGAGCAGTACTTC. This codes for CASGQGPYEQYF. The chain has TRBV28 and TRBJ2-7; D not certain. The CDR3 extends over 12 amino acids. Between the trimmed V and J ends, which lost 8 bases and 2 bases, there was a span of 10 bases. CDR1 and CDR2 (germline): MDHEN, SYDVKM.

Only a few counts were recorded for this clone. This sequence joins TRBV5-6 and TRBJ2-1; TRBD1 aligns across 7 bases. Germline CDR1 SGHDT, CDR2 YYEEEE. Germline trimming cut 2 bases from V and 2 bases from J; bases unmatched to any gene: 4. The CDR3 totals 15 residues. The CDR3 reads CASSFGQGAYNEQFF. In nucleotides, the CDR3 is TGTGCCAGCAGCTTCGGGCAGGGGGCCTACAATGAGCAGTTCTTC.

The rearrangement joins TRBV29-1 to TRBJ1-2; 9 nucleotides match TRBD1. Looked up from germline, CDR1 is SQVTM and CDR2 is ANQGSEA. V shed 5 bases, J shed 8 bases, and the junction held 12 bases outside the gene matches. The CDR3 loop spans 14 amino acids. The CDR3 region is CSVSTGGTIGGYTF. CDR3 nucleotide sequence: TGCAGCGTTTCGACAGGGGGTACTATAGGCGGCTACACCTTC.

The sample holds many counts of this clone. The rearrangement joins TRBV29-1 to TRBJ1-1, with TRBD1 as a possible D gene (5 bases). Germline lookup yields CDR1 SQVTM and CDR2 ANQGSEA. V dropped 7 bases and J dropped 4 bases, with 16 bases sitting between them. The CDR3 covers 13 residues. The CDR3 coding sequence is TGCAGCGCCTGGGGGAATGAGGGCACTGAAGCTTTCTTT. Its translation: CSAWGNEGTEAFF.

This clone showed up just a few times. The chain recombines TRBV5-4 with TRBJ2-7, with TRBD1 identical over 8 bases. V was pared by 0 bases and J by 5 bases, with 4 bases of the junction left unmatched. Germline CDR1 reads SGHNT; CDR2 reads YYREEE (reference sequence). This CDR3 has 14 amino acids. CDR3 sequence reads: CASSLGTGIDEQYF. DNA of the CDR3: TGTGCCAGCAGCTTGGGGACAGGGATAGACGAGCAGTACTTC.

The chain has TRBV9 and TRBJ2-6; D perhaps matches TRBD1 (6 bases). V dropped 3 bases and J dropped 0 bases, with 10 bases sitting between them. Per germline, CDR1 SGDLS and CDR2 YYNGEE. The CDR3 consists of 16 residues. CDR3 sequence: CASSGHRASGANVLTF. CDR3 bases: TGTGCCAGCAGCGGGCACAGGGCCTCTGGGGCCAACGTCCTGACTTTC. The full variable domain, in which reference TRBV9 and TRBJ2-6 provide the parts outside the CDR3, is DSGVTQTPKHLITATGQRVTLRCSPRSGDLSVYWYQQSLDQGLQFLIQYYNGEERAKGNILERFSAQQFPDLHSELNLSSLELGDSALYFCASSGHRASGANVLTFGAGSRLTVL.

The CDR3 DNA is TGCGCCAGCAGCTCCCGGATAGGGGAGACAGATACGCAGTATTTT. Translated, it gives CASSSRIGETDTQYF. V gene TRBV4-1 combines with J gene TRBJ2-3; D assignment may be TRBD1 or TRBD2 (5 bases each). This CDR3 is 15 amino acids long. In germline, CDR1 is MGHRA, CDR2 YSYEKL. The V and J ends lost 5 bases and 3 bases respectively, with 15 bases between them.

This clone showed up just a few times. The sample carries other DNA sequences with the same CDR3. This rearrangement joins TRBV29-1 to TRBJ2-1; tentatively, D is TRBD1 (6 bases). This CDR3 has 13 amino acids. Germline CDR1 reads SQVTM; CDR2 reads ANQGSEA. Trimming removed 3 bases at V and 2 bases at J, with 8 bases between. The CDR3 sequence is CSVDRGPYNEQFF. CDR3 nucleotides: TGCAGCGTTGACAGGGGACCCTACAATGAGCAGTTCTTC.

This clone was counted between two and nine times. This chain's CDR3 is CASSLYGDTGELFF. The CDR3 DNA follows: TGTGCCAGCAGTTTATATGGGGACACCGGGGAGCTGTTTTTT. The V call is TRBV28, the J call TRBJ2-2; D not resolved. V lost 1 base and J 3 bases, leaving 6 bases between the germline ends. From germline, CDR1 is MDHEN and CDR2 SYDVKM. The CDR3 sequence is 14 residues long.

This clone has just a few counts. This chain links TRBV28 with TRBJ2-5, with 7 bases lining up with TRBD2. CDR1 and CDR2 from the germline V gene are MDHEN and SYDVKM. This CDR3 spans 13 amino acids. V lost 6 bases and J lost 5; bases outside the gene matches: 6. CDR3: CASRGGVWETQYF. In nucleotides, the CDR3 is TGTGCCAGCAGGGGAGGGGTCTGGGAGACCCAGTACTTC. The full variable domain, with the rest looked up from reference TRBV28 and TRBJ2-5, is DVKVTQSSRYLVKRTGEKVFLECVQDMDHENMFWYRQDPGLGLRLIYFSYDVKMKEKGDIPEGYSVSREKKERFSLILESASTNQTSMYLCASRGGVWETQYFGPGTRLLVL.

The count of this clone is one. The chain uses TRBV7-9 and TRBJ2-5; D is undetermined. Trimming removed 1 base from V and 4 bases from J, with 7 bases in between. The germline V gene encodes CDR1 SEHNR and CDR2 FQNEAQ (reference sequence). The CDR3 extends over 13 amino acids. In DNA form, the CDR3 reads TGTGCCAGCAGCTTAGAAGGTGGAGAGACCCAGTACTTC. Encoded protein: CASSLEGGETQYF.

The chain is built from TRBV2 and TRBJ2-2, with 7 bases matching TRBD1. The ends lost 11 bases at V and 5 bases at J; junction bases unmatched: 11. Germline V CDR1 and CDR2: SNHLY, FYNNEI. The CDR3 is made up of 14 amino acids. CDR3 loop: CAREGQHQTGELFF. The CDR3 DNA reads as TGTGCCCGCGAGGGACAGCACCAGACCGGGGAGCTGTTTTTT.

This clone has just a few counts. V gene TRBV28 combines with J gene TRBJ2-3; D may correspond to TRBD1 or TRBD2 (6 bases each). CDR1 and CDR2 (germline): MDHEN, SYDVKM. V dropped 5 bases and J dropped 6 bases, with 18 bases sitting between them. The CDR3 is made up of 15 amino acids. The CDR3 loop reads CASSPHGGPSDTQYF. As DNA, the CDR3 is TGTGCCAGCAGTCCTCACGGGGGCCCCTCGGATACGCAGTATTTT.

This clone was counted a few times. This chain links TRBV29-1 with TRBJ2-7; unclear D gene. V lost 7 bases and J 3 bases, leaving 16 bases between the germline ends. This CDR3 is built from 13 residues. CDR1 and CDR2 (germline): SQVTM, ANQGSEA. The DNA for the CDR3 is TGCAGCGCCCTGCTACAGAGGAACTACGAGCAGTACTTC. This encodes CSALLQRNYEQYF.

The CDR3 DNA is TGCGCCAGCAGCCCACCCAATTATGAGCAGTTCTTC. Translating gives CASSPPNYEQFF. The chain joins TRBV5-1 to TRBJ2-1; D call uncertain. Germline loops: CDR1 SGHRS, CDR2 YFSETQ. The CDR3 consists of 12 residues. V lost 4 bases and J lost 8, with 10 bases in between. The whole variable domain, remainder taken from reference TRBV5-1 and TRBJ2-1, is KAGVTQTPRYLIKTRGQQVTLSCSPISGHRSVSWYQQTPGQGLQFLFEYFSETQRNKGNFPGRFSGRQFSNSRSEMNVSTLELGDSALYLCASSPPNYEQFFGPGTRLTVL.

In its sample, this clone was seen once. This chain joins TRBV2 and TRBJ2-1; D unresolved. CDR3 length: 10 amino acids. With 7 bases removed from V and 12 bases from J, the gap between germline ends came to 10 bases. Germline-derived CDR1 and CDR2 are SNHLY and FYNNEI. DNA of the CDR3: TGTGCCAGCATGGGGTTTGGGCAGTTCTTC. It yields the protein CASMGFGQFF.

The chain links TRBV5-1 to TRBJ2-5; TRBD1 aligns across 9 bases. V trimming: 4 bases; J trimming: 2 bases; junction bases outside the gene matches: 6. The CDR3 loop spans 15 amino acids. The germline gives CDR1 SGHRS, CDR2 YFSETQ. The CDR3 region has the DNA TGCGCCAGCAGCGGCTCCGGGACAGGGCAAGAGACCCAGTACTTC. This encodes CASSGSGTGQETQYF. The full variable domain, its missing parts supplied by reference TRBV5-1 and TRBJ2-5, is KAGVTQTPRYLIKTRGQQVTLSCSPISGHRSVSWYQQTPGQGLQFLFEYFSETQRNKGNFPGRFSGRQFSNSRSEMNVSTLELGDSALYLCASSGSGTGQETQYFGPGTRLLVL.

This clone was picked up a small number of times. This chain links TRBV30 with TRBJ2-3; 8 nucleotides align to TRBD2. CDR1 is GTSNPN and CDR2 is SVGIG in the germline V gene (reference sequence). The CDR3 extends over 15 amino acids. Losses at the gene ends were 0 bases for V and 5 bases for J; bases not matched to a gene: 7. The CDR3: CAWSVFGGARDTQYF. The CDR3 region has the DNA TGTGCCTGGAGTGTATTCGGGGGGGCCAGAGATACGCAGTATTTT. The full variable domain, completed using reference TRBV30 and TRBJ2-3, is SQTIHQWPATLVQPVGSPLSLECTVEGTSNPNLYWYRQAAGRGLQLLFYSVGIGQISSEVPQNLSASRPQDRQFILSSKKLLLSDSGFYLCAWSVFGGARDTQYFGPGTRLTVL.

V usage is TRBV6-5 and J usage is TRBJ2-1, with 13 bases matching TRBD2. This CDR3 region has 15 residues. V shed 2 bases and J 8 bases; nucleotides not matched to a gene: 3. Germline lookup yields CDR1 MNHEY and CDR2 SVGAGI. CDR3 DNA sequence: TGTGCCAGCAGTTACGGGACTAGCGGGATGGATGAGCAGTTCTTC. Protein sequence: CASSYGTSGMDEQFF.

The genes are TRBV7-9 and TRBJ1-2; D ambiguous. The CDR3 covers 9 residues. V lost 7 bases and J 8 bases, leaving 5 bases between the germline ends. CDR1 is SEHNR and CDR2 is FQNEAQ in the germline V gene (reference sequence). The CDR3 spells CASTAGYTF. For the CDR3, the DNA is TGTGCCAGCACCGCCGGCTACACCTTC.